The 24 T cell receptor beta chains listed next were all sequenced from one sample in a study of T-cell memory formation after mild COVID-19. TCRdb analysed the 5' RACE reads with MiXCR anew, one entry per CDR3 protein. The sample has almost 350,000 distinct CDR3 sequences, roughly 19% seen once. Material for sequencing was PBMCs or a T cell subset sorted from them (not recorded which). The receptors come from a man between 18 and 29 years old who had mild COVID-19 (a few samples of this study predate the infection). Cell type and time point are not known.

This clonotype was counted between two and nine times. Written as DNA, the CDR3 is TGTGCCAGCAGCCAAGATAATGCCATTACAGGGTTGAACACTGAAGCTTTCTTT. Translating gives CASSQDNAITGLNTEAFF. The V gene is TRBV4-2, the J gene TRBJ1-1, with a weak D call TRBD1 (6 bases). The V gene lost 0 bases and the J gene lost 0 bases, with 17 bases spanning the gap. Germline V gene lookup returns CDR1 LGHNA and CDR2 YNFKEQ. This CDR3 contains 18 residues.

This chain's CDR3 is CASSAQTSRGELFF. CDR3 DNA: TGCGCCAGCAGCGCTCAGACTAGCCGCGGGGAGCTGTTTTTT. This rearrangement joins TRBV5-1 to TRBJ2-2; the match to TRBD2 covers 7 bases. The CDR3 contains 14 residues. CDR1 is SGHRS and CDR2 is YFSETQ in the germline V gene. Trimming removed 4 bases from V and 7 bases from J; junction bases left unmatched: 7.

The genes are TRBV2 and TRBJ2-3, with 7 bases aligning to TRBD1. This CDR3 contains 17 residues. Germline V gives CDR1 SNHLY, CDR2 FYNNEI. J lost 0 bases, V lost 6 bases, and 12 bases had no gene match. The CDR3 here is CASRRRGQLSSTDTQYF. DNA for the CDR3: TGTGCCAGCAGAAGACGGGGACAGTTGTCTAGCACAGATACGCAGTATTTT.

This rearrangement joins TRBV5-4 to TRBJ2-7; the match to TRBD1 covers 7 bases. CDR1 is SGHNT, CDR2 YYREEE, per germline (reference sequence). The CDR3 loop spans 13 amino acids. V gave up 2 bases and J gave up 6 bases; unmatched junction bases: 5. This chain's CDR3 is CASSFTGEGEQYF. CDR3 bases: TGTGCCAGCAGCTTCACAGGGGAAGGCGAGCAGTACTTC.

This clonotype appeared a few times. The V gene is TRBV29-1, the J gene TRBJ1-2; D unresolved. The CDR3 is 11 residues long. V was cut by 4 bases and J by 3 bases, with 6 bases left in between. Germline assignment: CDR1 SQVTM and CDR2 ANQGSEA. CDR3 sequence reads: CSVGTDYGYTF. The CDR3 DNA is TGCAGCGTTGGTACCGACTATGGCTACACCTTC.

This sequence joins TRBV6-5 and TRBJ1-4, with TRBD1 matching over 8 bases. The V segment lost 6 bases and the J segment 5 bases; nucleotides outside the gene matches: 5. Germline CDR1 is MNHEY and CDR2 is SVGAGI. This CDR3 has 14 amino acids. This chain's CDR3 is CASSLDRVNEKLFF. The CDR3 DNA follows: TGTGCCAGCAGCTTGGACAGGGTAAATGAAAAACTGTTTTTT.

There are a few counts of this clonotype. The gene calls are TRBV4-2 and TRBJ1-6; 11 nucleotides match TRBD1. The ends lost 1 base at V and 10 bases at J; junction bases unmatched: 12. The germline gives CDR1 LGHNA, CDR2 YNFKEQ. CDR3 length: 18 amino acids. The CDR3 sequence is CASSQAGTGGYVRSPLHF. Written as DNA, the CDR3 is TGTGCCAGCAGCCAAGCCGGGACAGGGGGTTACGTCCGATCACCCCTCCACTTT.

In this sample, this clonotype turned up a few times. This sequence joins TRBV3-1 and TRBJ1-1; D ambiguous. The CDR3 runs 14 residues. The V gene lost 2 bases and the J gene lost 2 bases, with 9 bases spanning the gap. Germline values: CDR1 LGHDT, CDR2 YNNKEL (reference sequence). The CDR3 DNA reads as TGTGCCAGCAGCCAACTGATAGCCAACACTGAAGCTTTCTTT. It encodes CASSQLIANTEAFF.

This clonotype was recorded many times. The chain has TRBV7-9 and TRBJ2-3, with D perhaps matching TRBD1 or TRBD2 (5 bases each). CDR1 is SEHNR, CDR2 FQNEAQ, per germline (reference sequence). This CDR3 region has 15 residues. The germline V and J ends were trimmed by 5 bases and 2 bases, with 14 bases remaining between them. The CDR3 is CASSLTSGATDTQYF. The DNA for the CDR3 is TGTGCCAGCAGCCTAACATCCGGGGCCACAGATACGCAGTATTTT.

V gene TRBV7-9 combines with J gene TRBJ2-7; 7 bases agree with TRBD1. Germline-derived CDR1 and CDR2 are SEHNR and FQNEAQ (reference sequence). The CDR3 is made up of 12 amino acids. Trimming took 3 bases from V and 6 from J; bases not matched to a gene: 2. The CDR3 here is CASSFEGAEQYF. The CDR3, as DNA: TGTGCCAGCAGCTTCGAGGGGGCCGAGCAGTACTTC.

The V gene is TRBV5-1, the J gene TRBJ2-1, with a weak D call TRBD1 (5 bases). Trimming took off 0 bases at V and 6 bases at J, with 16 bases between the two ends. Germline lookup yields CDR1 SGHRS and CDR2 YFSETQ. CDR3 length: 16 residues. The CDR3 DNA follows: TGCGCCAGCAGCTTGGCCGCGGCAGGGAAAGGCAATGAGCAGTTCTTC. Its translation is CASSLAAAGKGNEQFF.

This clonotype was picked up a small number of times. A read error may produce the germline difference seen at one junction end. The chain combines TRBV6-2 or TRBV6-3 with TRBJ1-1; D uncertain. Germline V lookup: CDR1 MNHEY, CDR2 SVGEGT. The CDR3 contains 11 residues. This CDR3 reads CASSYATEAFF. CDR3 nucleotides: TGTGCCAGCAGTTACGCCACTGAGGCTTTCTTT.

This clonotype has only a few counts. The V and J genes are TRBV25-1 and TRBJ2-5; TRBD1 agrees at 7 bases. Germline assignment: CDR1 MGHDK and CDR2 SYGVNS. With V trimmed by 4 bases and J by 4 bases, 12 bases remained unmatched. The CDR3 covers 16 residues. The CDR3 sequence: CASSGRTTGLGETQYF. Written as DNA, the CDR3 is TGTGCCAGCAGTGGCCGGACGACAGGGCTAGGAGAGACCCAGTACTTC.

V is TRBV6-2 or TRBV6-3 and J is TRBJ2-7; 8 bases map to TRBD2. The CDR3 covers 15 residues. V lost 5 bases and J lost 4; bases outside the gene matches: 10. CDR1 is MNHEY, CDR2 SVGEGT, per germline. The DNA for the CDR3 is TGTGCCAGCAGTGGCACCGCAGCGGGGGCTTACGAGCAGTACTTC. It yields the protein CASSGTAAGAYEQYF.

This clonotype was picked up a small number of times. The chain has TRBV10-1 and TRBJ1-3, with no clear D. Germline V gives CDR1 WNHNN, CDR2 SYGVQD (reference sequence). V lost 4 bases and J lost 0, with 13 bases in between. The CDR3 runs 16 residues. This CDR3 is CASSVGGHYSGNTIYF. DNA of the CDR3: TGCGCCAGCAGTGTTGGAGGCCACTACTCTGGAAACACCATATATTTT.

This clonotype has more than one count but fewer than ten. The chain recombines TRBV7-8 with TRBJ1-1; 7 bases are shared with TRBD1. V lost 2 bases to trimming and J lost 1 base; unmatched junction nucleotides: 10. Germline assignment: CDR1 SGHVS and CDR2 FQNEAQ. There are 17 residues in the CDR3. CDR3 sequence reads: CASSLRGGAFGNTEAFF. CDR3 in DNA: TGTGCCAGCAGCTTACGAGGGGGCGCGTTTGGGAACACTGAAGCTTTCTTT.

J is TRBJ2-3 and V is TRBV27; D perhaps matches TRBD1 (5 bases). V was trimmed by 7 bases and J by 5 bases, leaving 10 bases between them. This CDR3 spans 12 amino acids. From germline, CDR1 is MNHEY and CDR2 SMNVEV (reference sequence). As DNA, the CDR3 is TGTGCCAGCAAGGGGATGGGAGATACGCAGTATTTT. Translation gives CASKGMGDTQYF.

This clonotype turned up a few times. The gene calls are TRBV4-1 and TRBJ1-2; D is ambiguous. V was cut by 5 bases and J by 8 bases, with 15 bases left in between. The CDR3 covers 13 residues. Germline V gene sequence: CDR1 MGHRA, CDR2 YSYEKL. The DNA for the CDR3 is TGCGCCAGCAGCTCTCTCAAGACTAGGGGCTACACCTTC. Its protein product is CASSSLKTRGYTF.

At least ten counts were recorded for this clonotype. The chain carries TRBV7-2 and TRBJ2-1, with no clear D. The V gene's germline CDR1 is SGHTA and CDR2 FQGNSA. Trimming pared 1 base from V and 5 bases from J, leaving 6 bases between. The CDR3 is 13 amino acids. CDR3 amino acids: CASSLGWDNEQFF. CDR3 coding DNA: TGTGCCAGCAGCTTAGGCTGGGACAATGAGCAGTTCTTC.

CDR3 amino acids: CASSKVQGGSPLNF. The DNA of the CDR3 is TGTGCCAGCAGCAAAGTACAGGGAGGTTCACCCCTCAACTTT. The V and J genes are TRBV21-1 and TRBJ1-6; TRBD1, the D gene given by the table, was not confirmed from the DNA. TRBV21-1 is a recognized pseudogene. The CDR3 length is 14 residues.

The chain carries TRBV20-1 and TRBJ2-3; 7 bases are a match to TRBD2. The CDR3 is 14 residues long. The V segment lost 5 bases and the J segment 1 base; nucleotides outside the gene matches: 6. CDR1 is DFQATT and CDR2 is SNEGSKA in the germline V gene (reference sequence). CDR3 DNA: TGCAGTGCTGCCCTTCTAGCGGGCACAGATACGCAGTATTTT. Protein sequence: CSAALLAGTDTQYF.

This clonotype was seen only a few times. The rearrangement links TRBV6-5 to TRBJ2-5; D uncertain. CDR3 size: 14 residues. Germline CDR1 is MNHEY and CDR2 is SVGAGI. Between the trimmed V and J ends, which lost 0 bases and 2 bases, there was a span of 7 bases. The CDR3 is CASSYSNLQETQYF. The CDR3 DNA follows: TGTGCCAGCAGTTACTCGAACCTTCAAGAGACCCAGTACTTC.

This clonotype has at least ten counts. The chain is built from TRBV5-1 and TRBJ1-1; 11 nucleotides match TRBD1. Germline assignment: CDR1 SGHRS and CDR2 YFSETQ. V lost 3 bases and J lost 5; bases outside the gene matches: 3. This CDR3 is 14 amino acids long. The CDR3 is CASSSGQGGTEAFF. For the CDR3, the DNA is TGCGCCAGCAGCTCGGGACAGGGGGGAACTGAAGCTTTCTTT. Filled out from reference TRBV5-1 and TRBJ1-1, the complete variable domain reads KAGVTQTPRYLIKTRGQQVTLSCSPISGHRSVSWYQQTPGQGLQFLFEYFSETQRNKGNFPGRFSGRQFSNSRSEMNVSTLELGDSALYLCASSSGQGGTEAFFGQGTRLTVV.

The rearrangement uses TRBV27 and TRBJ1-1; D is perhaps TRBD1 (5 bases). This CDR3 has 14 amino acids. Germline V gives CDR1 MNHEY, CDR2 SMNVEV (reference sequence). The ends were cut back, 3 bases at V and 5 bases at J, with 13 bases in the middle. The chain's CDR3 is CASSFVGGRTEAFF. CDR3 in DNA: TGTGCCAGCAGTTTCGTGGGGGGAAGAACTGAAGCTTTCTTT.